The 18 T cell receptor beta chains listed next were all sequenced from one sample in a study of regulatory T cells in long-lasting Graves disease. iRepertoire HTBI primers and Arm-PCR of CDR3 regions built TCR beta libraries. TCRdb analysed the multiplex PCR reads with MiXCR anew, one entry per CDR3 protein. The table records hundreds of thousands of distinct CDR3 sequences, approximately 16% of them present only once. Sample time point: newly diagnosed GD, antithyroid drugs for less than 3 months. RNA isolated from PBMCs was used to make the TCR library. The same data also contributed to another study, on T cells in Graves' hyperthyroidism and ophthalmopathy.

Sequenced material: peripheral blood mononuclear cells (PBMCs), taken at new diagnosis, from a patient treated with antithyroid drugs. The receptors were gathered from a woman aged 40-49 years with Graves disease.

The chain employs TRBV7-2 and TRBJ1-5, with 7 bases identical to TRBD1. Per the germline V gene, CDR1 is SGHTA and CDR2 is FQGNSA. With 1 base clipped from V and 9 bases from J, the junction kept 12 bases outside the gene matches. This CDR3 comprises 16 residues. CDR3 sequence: CASSLVRTDRRTPQHF. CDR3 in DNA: TGTGCCAGCAGCTTAGTACGGACGGACAGGAGGACGCCCCAGCATTTT.

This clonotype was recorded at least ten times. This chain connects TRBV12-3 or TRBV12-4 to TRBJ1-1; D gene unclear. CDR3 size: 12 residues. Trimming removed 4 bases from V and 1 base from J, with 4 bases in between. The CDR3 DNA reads TGTGCCAGCAGTTATGCGAACACTGAAGCTTTCTTT. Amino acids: CASSYANTEAFF.

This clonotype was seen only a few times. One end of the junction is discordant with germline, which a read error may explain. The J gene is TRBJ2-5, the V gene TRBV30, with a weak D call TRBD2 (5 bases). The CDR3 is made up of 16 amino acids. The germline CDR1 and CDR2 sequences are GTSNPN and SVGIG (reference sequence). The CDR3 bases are TGTGCCTGGATTAGCGACCACAGAGAGTACCAAGGGACCCAGTACTTC. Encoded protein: CAWISDHREYQGTQYF.

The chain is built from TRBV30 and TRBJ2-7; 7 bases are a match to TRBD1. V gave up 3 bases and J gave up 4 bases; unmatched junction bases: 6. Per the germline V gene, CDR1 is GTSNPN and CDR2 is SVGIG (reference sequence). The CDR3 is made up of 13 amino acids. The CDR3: CAWRSGQRYEQYF. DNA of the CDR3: TGTGCCTGGAGATCGGGACAGAGATACGAGCAGTACTTC.

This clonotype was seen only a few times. CDR3 bases: TGTGCCAGCAGTTACTACGAGGGGGCGAAATACAATGAGCAGTTCTTC. As protein: CASSYYEGAKYNEQFF. J is TRBJ2-1 and V is TRBV6-2 or TRBV6-3, with 7 bases lining up with TRBD1. The CDR3 length is 16 residues. With 1 base clipped from V and 4 bases from J, the junction kept 7 bases outside the gene matches. The germline gives CDR1 MNHEY, CDR2 SVGEGT.

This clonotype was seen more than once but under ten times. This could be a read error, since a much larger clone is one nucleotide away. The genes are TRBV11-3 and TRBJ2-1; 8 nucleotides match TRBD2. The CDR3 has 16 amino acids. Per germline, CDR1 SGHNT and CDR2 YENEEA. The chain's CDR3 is CACSFEAGAGGNEQFF. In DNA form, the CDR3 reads TGTGCCTGCAGCTTTGAAGCGGGAGCTGGTGGGAATGAGCAGTTCTTC. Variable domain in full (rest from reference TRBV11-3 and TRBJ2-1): EAGVVQSPRYKIIEKKQPVAFWCNPISGHNTLYWYLQNLGQGPELLIRYENEEAVDDSQLPKDRFSAERLKGVDSTLKIQPAELGDSAVYLCACSFEAGAGGNEQFFGPGTRLTVL.

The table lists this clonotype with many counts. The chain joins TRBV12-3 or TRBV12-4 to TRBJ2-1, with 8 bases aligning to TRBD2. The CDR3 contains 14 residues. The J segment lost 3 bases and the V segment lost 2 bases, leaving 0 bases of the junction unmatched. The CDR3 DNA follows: TGTGCCAGCAGTTTAACTAGCGGCTACAATGAGCAGTTCTTC. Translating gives CASSLTSGYNEQFF.

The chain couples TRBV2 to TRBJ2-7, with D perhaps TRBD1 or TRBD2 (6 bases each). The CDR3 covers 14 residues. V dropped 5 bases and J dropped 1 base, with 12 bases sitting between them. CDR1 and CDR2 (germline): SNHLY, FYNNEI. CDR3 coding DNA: TGTGCCAGCAGTTTGGGGGGCCGATCCTACGAGCAGTACGTC. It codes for CASSLGGRSYEQYV.

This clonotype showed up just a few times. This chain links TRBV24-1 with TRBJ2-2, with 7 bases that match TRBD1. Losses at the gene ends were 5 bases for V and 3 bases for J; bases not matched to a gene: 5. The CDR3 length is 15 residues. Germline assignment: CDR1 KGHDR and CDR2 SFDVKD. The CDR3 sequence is CATSVKGADTGELFF. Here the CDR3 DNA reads TGTGCCACCAGTGTTAAGGGGGCGGACACCGGGGAGCTGTTTTTT.

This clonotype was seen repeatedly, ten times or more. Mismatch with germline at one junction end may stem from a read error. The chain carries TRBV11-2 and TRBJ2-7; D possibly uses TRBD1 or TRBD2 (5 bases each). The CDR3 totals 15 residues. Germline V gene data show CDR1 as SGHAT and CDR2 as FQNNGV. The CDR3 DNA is TGTGCCAGCAGCTTAGATATGGGGGAAGGCTACGAGCAGTACTTT. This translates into CASSLDMGEGYEQYF.

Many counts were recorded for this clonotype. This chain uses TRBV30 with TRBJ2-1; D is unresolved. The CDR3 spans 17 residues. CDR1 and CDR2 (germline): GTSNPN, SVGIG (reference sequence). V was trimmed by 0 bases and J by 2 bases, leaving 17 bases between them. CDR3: CAWSVGVPTRPYNEQFF. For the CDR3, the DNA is TGTGCCTGGAGTGTAGGTGTCCCCACGCGACCCTACAATGAGCAGTTCTTC.

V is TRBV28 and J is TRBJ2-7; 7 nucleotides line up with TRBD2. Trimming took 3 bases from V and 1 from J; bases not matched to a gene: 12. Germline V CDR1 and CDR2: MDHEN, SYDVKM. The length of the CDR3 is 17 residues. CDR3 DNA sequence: TGTGCCAGCAGTTTTGGGCCCGGGACTAAGTCTTCCTACGAGCAGTACTTC. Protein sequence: CASSFGPGTKSSYEQYF.

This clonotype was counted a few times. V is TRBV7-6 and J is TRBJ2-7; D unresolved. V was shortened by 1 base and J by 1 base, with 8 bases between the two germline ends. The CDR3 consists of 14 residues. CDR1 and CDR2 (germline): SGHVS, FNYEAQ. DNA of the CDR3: TGTGCCAGCAGCTTAGAGTACTCTTCCTACGAGCAGTACTTC. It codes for CASSLEYSSYEQYF.

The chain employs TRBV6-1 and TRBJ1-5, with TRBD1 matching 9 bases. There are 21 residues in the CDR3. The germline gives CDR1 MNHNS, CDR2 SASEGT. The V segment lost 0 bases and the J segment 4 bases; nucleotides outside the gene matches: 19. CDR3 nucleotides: TGTGCCAGCAGTGAAGCTCGTCTGGGACAGGGCTCCCTTACATATAATCAGCCCCAGCATTTT. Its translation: CASSEARLGQGSLTYNQPQHF.

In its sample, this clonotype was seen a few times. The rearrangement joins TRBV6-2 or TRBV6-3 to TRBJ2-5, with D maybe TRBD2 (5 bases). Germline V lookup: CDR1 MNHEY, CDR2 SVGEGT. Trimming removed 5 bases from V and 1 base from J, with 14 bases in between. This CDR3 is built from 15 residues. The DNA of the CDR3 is TGTGCCAGCAGTGATCCTATGGGAGTCCAAGAGACCCAGTACTTC. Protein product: CASSDPMGVQETQYF.

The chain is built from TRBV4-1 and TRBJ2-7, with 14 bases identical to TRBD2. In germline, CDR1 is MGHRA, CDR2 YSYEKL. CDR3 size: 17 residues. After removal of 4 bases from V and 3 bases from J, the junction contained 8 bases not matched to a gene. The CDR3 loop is CASSPGTSGGPNYEQYF. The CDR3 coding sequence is TGCGCCAGCAGCCCCGGGACTAGCGGGGGACCCAACTACGAGCAGTACTTC.

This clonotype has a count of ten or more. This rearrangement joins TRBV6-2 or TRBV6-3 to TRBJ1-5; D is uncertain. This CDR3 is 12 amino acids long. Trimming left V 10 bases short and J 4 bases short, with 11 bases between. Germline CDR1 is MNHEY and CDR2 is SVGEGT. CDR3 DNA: TGTGCCAACACCTCCAGAAATCAGCCCCAGCATTTT. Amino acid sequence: CANTSRNQPQHF.

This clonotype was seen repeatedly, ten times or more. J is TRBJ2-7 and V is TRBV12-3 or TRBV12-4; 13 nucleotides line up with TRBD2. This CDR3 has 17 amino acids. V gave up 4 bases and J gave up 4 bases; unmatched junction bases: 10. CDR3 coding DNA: TGTGCCAGCAGTTCCGTACTACTAGCGGGAGGGTTATACGAGCAGTACTTC. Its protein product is CASSSVLLAGGLYEQYF.